This T cell receptor beta chain originates from a study of T-cell memory formation after mild COVID-19. One entry per CDR3 protein results from TCRdb running MiXCR on the 5' RACE reads. The table shows about 120,000 distinct CDR3 sequences, with about 20% occurring only once. This clonotype was seen more than once but under ten times. CDR1 is ENHRY, CDR2 SYGVKD, per germline. There are 15 residues in the CDR3. Deletions cut 6 bases from V and 1 base from J, with 13 bases between. Sequenced sample: PBMCs or a T cell subset sorted from them (not recorded which). The TCR comes from a man aged 18 to 30 who had mild COVID-19 (a few samples of this study predate the infection). Cell type and time point are not known. This rearrangement joins TRBV10-3 to TRBJ1-5; D remains unclear. As DNA, the CDR3 is TGTGCCATCAGCCCCCGGGGTGGGAGCAATCAGCCCCAGCATTTT. Its protein product is CAISPRGGSNQPQHF.